This T cell receptor (beta chain) is drawn from a study of chemoradiotherapy in HPV16-positive cancers (dated by TCRdb to the early 2020s). Broadly, across the study: Candidate HPV-specific T-cell clones and common TCR motifs were defined by functional T-cell assays performed on cells from a couple of HPV16-positive patients. Whether T-cell immunity against the HPV oncoproteins E6 and E7 changes during chemoradiotherapy and whether survival is affected by this immunity were examined in the study. The candidate HPV-specific TCRs and motifs were subsequently tracked in TCR repertoires obtained from 86 patients with HPV-related cancers. The full study reports these points: Only a couple of HPV16-positive patients were used to derive the functional definition of HPV-specific T cells, and the survival association was reported for HPV16-positive patients. Among HPV16-positive patients, expansion of HPV-responsive T cells during chemoradiotherapy was associated with better recurrence-free survival. Expansion of candidate HPV-specific clones and E7-related TCR motifs was observed in the tumor microenvironment during treatment, whereas no such expansion was observed for non-HPV-specific T cells.

Repertoires were sampled multiple times during chemoradiotherapy, which allowed clonal expansion in the tumor microenvironment to be followed. The library was generated by the immunoSEQ multiplex PCR assay. Not all clones reach the TCRdb copy of this immuneACCESS table, which keeps in-frame sequences only. Checked studies attribute under half of the gap to unresolved V genes and leave the rest unexplained. This sample is represented by around 53,000 clones; around 90% of them were singletons. Of the sample, 3% to 4% is held by the ten largest clones. CDR1 and CDR2 were assigned from the germline V gene (reference sequence) as MNHNY and SVGAGI. Deletion took 3 bases off V and 13 bases off J, with a span of 12 bases between the germline ends. The CDR3 goes from the cysteine to the phenylalanine over 11 residues. Just CDR3 DNA is preserved here, 33 bases in frame from base 1. A remark on this clone: Its specific antigen is unknown. Per-nucleotide qualities are absent, and no much larger clonotype sits a single base away.

Sequences were derived from blood, sampled from a patient who underwent chemoradiotherapy. The chain is encoded by TRBV6-6 joined to TRBJ1-2; the D region possibly corresponds to TRBD1 (5 bases align). The sequence derives from a human donor with HPV-associated anogenital cancer. This receptor carries the CDR3 CASSYQGGVTF. The sequenced DNA: TGTGCCAGCAGTTATCAGGGAGGCGTCACCTTC.